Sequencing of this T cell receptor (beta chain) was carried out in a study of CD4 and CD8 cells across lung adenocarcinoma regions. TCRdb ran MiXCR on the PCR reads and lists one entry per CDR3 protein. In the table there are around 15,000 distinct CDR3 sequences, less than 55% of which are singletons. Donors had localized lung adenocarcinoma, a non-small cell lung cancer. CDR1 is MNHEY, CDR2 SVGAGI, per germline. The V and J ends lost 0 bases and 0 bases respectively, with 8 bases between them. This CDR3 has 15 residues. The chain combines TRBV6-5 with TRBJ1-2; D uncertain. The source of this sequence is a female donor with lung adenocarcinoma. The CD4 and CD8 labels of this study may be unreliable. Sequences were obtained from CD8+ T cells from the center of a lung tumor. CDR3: CASSYSAGTNYGYTF. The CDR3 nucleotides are TGTGCCAGCAGTTACTCGGCAGGAACTAACTATGGCTACACCTTC.